The 5 T cell receptor beta chains given below trace back to one sample, sequenced in a study of cytomegalovirus exposure and HLA in healthy donors. Method: immunoSEQ multiplex PCR; TCRdb's copy keeps in-frame clones and lacks some. This sample has around 150,000 clones; roughly 89% occur once, and the top ten carry roughly 4.2%. Input material: PBMCs. These receptors were taken from a man younger than 30 in good health and CMV-seropositive.

This sequence joins TRBV7-9 and TRBJ2-1; 8 bases match TRBD1. The germline V gene has CDR1 SEHNR and CDR2 FQNEAQ (reference sequence). There are 16 residues in the CDR3. V gave up 5 bases and J gave up 3 bases; unmatched junction bases: 9. In DNA, the CDR3 is TGTGCCAGCAGCACGTACTCCGGGACAGGCTACAATGAGCAGTTCTTC. This codes for CASSTYSGTGYNEQFF. Looking up the rest from reference TRBV7-9 and TRBJ2-1 gives the full variable domain: DTGVSQNPRHKITKRGQNVTFRCDPISEHNRLYWYRQTLGQGPEFLTYFQNEAQLEKSRLLSDRFSAERPKGSFSTLEIQRTEQGDSAMYLCASSTYSGTGYNEQFFGPGTRLTVL.

The CDR3 coding sequence is TGTGCCAGCGTTGGGCAGACTGAAGCTTTCTTT. Translation gives CASVGQTEAFF. The J gene is TRBJ1-1, the V gene TRBV19, with unresolved D. The CDR3 length is 11 residues. Germline CDR1 and CDR2: LNHDA and SQIVND (reference sequence). The V end lost 9 bases, the J end lost 5 bases, and 10 bases lay between the germline ends.

V usage is TRBV11-1 and J usage is TRBJ2-1, with TRBD2 matching 10 bases. Germline-derived CDR1 and CDR2 are SGHAT and FQDESV (reference sequence). This CDR3 has 15 residues. The ends lost 4 bases at V and 4 bases at J; junction bases unmatched: 4. The CDR3 loop is CASSYLAGAYNEQFF. The CDR3 region has the DNA TGTGCCAGCAGCTATCTAGCGGGGGCTTACAATGAGCAGTTCTTC.

V usage is TRBV6-5 and J usage is TRBJ2-4; 7 bases are a match to TRBD2. Per germline, CDR1 MNHEY and CDR2 SVGAGI. The CDR3 spans 16 residues. With V trimmed by 4 bases and J by 1 base, 7 bases remained unmatched. The DNA of the CDR3 is TGTGCCAGCAGTTCCCTAGCAGCGGGGGCCAAAAACATTCAGTACTTC. Its translation is CASSSLAAGAKNIQYF.

This chain uses TRBV11-3 with TRBJ2-1; 7 nucleotides line up with TRBD2. Trimming cost V 5 bases and J 5 bases; bases outside gene matches: 12. Germline CDR1 reads SGHNT; CDR2 reads YENEEA. The CDR3 spans 16 residues. CDR3: CASSPRSTSEDNEQFF. The CDR3 nucleotides read TGTGCCAGCAGCCCTAGATCCACTAGCGAGGACAATGAGCAGTTCTTC.